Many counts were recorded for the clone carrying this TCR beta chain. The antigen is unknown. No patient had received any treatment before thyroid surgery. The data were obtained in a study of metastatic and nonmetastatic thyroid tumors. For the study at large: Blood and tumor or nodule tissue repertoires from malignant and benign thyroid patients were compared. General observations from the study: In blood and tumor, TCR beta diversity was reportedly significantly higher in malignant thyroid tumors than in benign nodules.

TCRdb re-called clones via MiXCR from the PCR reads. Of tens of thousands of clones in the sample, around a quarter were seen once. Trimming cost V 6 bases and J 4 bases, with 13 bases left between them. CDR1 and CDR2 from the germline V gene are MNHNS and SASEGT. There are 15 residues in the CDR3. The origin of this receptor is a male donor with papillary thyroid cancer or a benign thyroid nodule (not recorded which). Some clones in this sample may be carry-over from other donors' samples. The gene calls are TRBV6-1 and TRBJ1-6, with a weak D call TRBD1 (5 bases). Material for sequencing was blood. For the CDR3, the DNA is TGTGCCAGCAGCCCCGGGACCGCTTATAATTCACCCCTCCACTTT. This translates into CASSPGTAYNSPLHF.